One sample yielded the 9 T cell receptor beta chains listed below, sequenced in a study of shared clonotypes between healthy human individuals. The naive CD8 subset, CD45RO-negative cells positively selected for CCR7, excluded terminally differentiated effector memory CD45RA+ cells. The method was immunoSEQ multiplex PCR; TCRdb's version includes in-frame clones alone and lacks a portion of them. This sample has around 1.9 million clones, with roughly 93% found just once. The sample consisted of naive CD8+ T cells from PBMCs. The receptors stem from a young man in good health. Some clones in this sample may be carry-over from other donors' samples.

CDR3 DNA: TGTGCCAGCAGCGTAGTTGGGACAGGGGTCGAGCAGTACTTC. It yields the protein CASSVVGTGVEQYF. The chain recombines TRBV9 with TRBJ2-7, with 10 bases lining up with TRBD1. Germline loops: CDR1 SGDLS, CDR2 YYNGEE. The CDR3 sequence is 14 residues long. V was pared by 0 bases and J by 6 bases, with 3 bases of the junction left unmatched. Combining the CDR3 with reference TRBV9 and TRBJ2-7 gives the whole variable domain DSGVTQTPKHLITATGQRVTLRCSPRSGDLSVYWYQQSLDQGLQFLIQYYNGEERAKGNILERFSAQQFPDLHSELNLSSLELGDSALYFCASSVVGTGVEQYFGPGTRLTVT.

The chain employs TRBV2 and TRBJ2-2; D gene ambiguous. From germline, CDR1 is SNHLY and CDR2 FYNNEI. Trimming took 5 bases from V and 4 from J, leaving 8 bases between them. This CDR3 comprises 13 residues. This chain's CDR3 is CASSSGATGELFF. The DNA for the CDR3 is TGTGCCAGCAGTAGTGGCGCCACCGGGGAGCTGTTTTTT.

The count of this clone is one. The chain has TRBV7-7 and TRBJ2-3; 7 bases map to TRBD2. Germline-derived CDR1 and CDR2 are SSHAT and FNYEAQ (reference sequence). CDR3 length: 15 residues. V lost 5 bases and J lost 4; bases outside the gene matches: 9. The CDR3 nucleotides are TGTGCCAGCAGCGCCCTAACGGGGGGTTCAGATACGCAGTATTTT. Translated, it gives CASSALTGGSDTQYF.

The rearrangement joins TRBV27 to TRBJ2-3; maybe TRBD2 (5 bases). Germline values: CDR1 MNHEY, CDR2 SMNVEV (reference sequence). With 3 bases removed from V and 6 bases from J, the gap between germline ends came to 10 bases. CDR3 length: 13 residues. In nucleotides, the CDR3 is TGTGCCAGCAGTTTTAGCGCGAGGGATACGCAGTATTTT. Translation gives CASSFSARDTQYF.

The chain uses TRBV15 and TRBJ2-7, with D perhaps matching TRBD1 (5 bases). This CDR3 is built from 16 residues. Trimming stripped 2 bases from V and 6 bases from J, with 20 bases between. Germline CDR1 and CDR2: LNHNV and YYDKDF (reference sequence). CDR3 bases: TGTGCCACCAGCAGATTGGAGAGACTCACAGGCTCCGAGCAGTACTTC. Its translation is CATSRLERLTGSEQYF. Full variable domain (rest looked up from reference TRBV15 and TRBJ2-7): DAMVIQNPRYQVTQFGKPVTLSCSQTLNHNVMYWYQQKSSQAPKLLFHYYDKDFNNEADTPDNFQSRRPNTSFCFLDIRSPGLGDTAMYLCATSRLERLTGSEQYFGPGTRLTVT.

The V call is TRBV4-1, the J call TRBJ2-3; TRBD1 agrees at 7 bases. Germline-derived CDR1 and CDR2 are MGHRA and YSYEKL. V lost 2 bases to trimming and J lost 4 bases; unmatched junction nucleotides: 9. The CDR3 runs 16 residues. CDR3 in DNA: TGCGCCAGCAGCCAACGACAGGGACGGGTTGCAGATACGCAGTATTTT. As protein: CASSQRQGRVADTQYF.

The chain recombines TRBV7-3 with TRBJ2-1; D may be TRBD2 (5 bases). CDR1 is SGHTA, CDR2 FQGTGA, per germline. Deletions cut 6 bases from V and 8 bases from J, with 20 bases between. The CDR3 spans 15 residues. This chain's CDR3 is CASSPSILERHEQFF. As DNA, the CDR3 is TGTGCCAGCAGTCCAAGTATTCTAGAGCGGCATGAGCAGTTCTTC.

The V call is TRBV9, the J call TRBJ2-1, with TRBD2 matching over 9 bases. CDR3 length: 16 residues. The ends lost 3 bases at V and 0 bases at J; junction bases unmatched: 4. CDR1 and CDR2 (germline): SGDLS, YYNGEE. The CDR3 DNA reads as TGTGCCAGCAGCGGACTAGCGGCAAGCTCCTACAATGAGCAGTTCTTC. Translation gives CASSGLAASSYNEQFF.

The genes are TRBV27 and TRBJ2-5, with a tentative D call TRBD2 (7 bases). V was clipped by 1 base and J by 2 bases, with 14 bases between them. This CDR3 is 16 amino acids long. Germline values: CDR1 MNHEY, CDR2 SMNVEV (reference sequence). The CDR3 DNA sequence: TGTGCCAGCAGTTTATTCGAGGGGGGGCAACAAGAGACCCAGTACTTC. Encoded protein: CASSLFEGGQQETQYF.